This entry concerns a single TCR beta chain. The sample belongs to a study of identical twins. A single record per CDR3 protein comes from TCRdb applying MiXCR to the 5' RACE reads. The sample lists about 260,000 distinct CDR3 sequences, 5.5% to 7% occurring once. This sample was shared with a second study, whose subject was yellow fever vaccine responses in identical twins.

The clonotype was recovered from a woman younger than 35 in good health. Input material: memory (CD45RO+) T cells sorted from blood.

For the CDR3, the DNA is TGTGCCAGCAACAACGGACTAGCGTATGAGCAGTTCTTC. Translating gives CASNNGLAYEQFF. The chain uses TRBV2 and TRBJ2-1; TRBD2 aligns across 9 bases. Germline values: CDR1 SNHLY, CDR2 FYNNEI. Trimming took 7 bases from V and 8 from J; bases not matched to a gene: 6. The length of the CDR3 is 13 residues.